These T cell receptor beta chains were read from a single sample in a study of human T cells and chemical hapten exposure. TCRdb fed the RACE reads into MiXCR, producing one record per CDR3 protein. The sample includes about 59,000 distinct CDR3 sequences, about 11% seen only once; the top ten take approximately 3.9%. The starting material was whole blood, obtained in connection with sensitization to the hapten diphenylcyclopropenone (DPC). The receptors were gathered from a middle-aged woman with alopecia areata. Some clones in this sample may be carry-over from other donors' samples. The conserved cysteine and the conserved F or W are not part of the CDR3 here. The D gene is left open where the match is weak.

V gene: TRBV6-2/TRBV6-3
J gene: TRBJ2-4
D gene: NA
CDR3 protein: ASSYKGIENIQY

V gene: TRBV19
J gene: TRBJ1-2
D gene: NA
CDR3 protein: ASSTTDRGSGGYT

V gene: TRBV18
J gene: TRBJ2-3
D gene: NA
CDR3 protein: ASSPRREEGTDTQC

V gene: TRBV7-9
J gene: TRBJ2-1
D gene: NA
CDR3 protein: ASSPTSVGNEQF

V gene: TRBV28
J gene: TRBJ1-4
D gene: NA
CDR3 protein: ASKGDGRNEKLF

V gene: TRBV18
J gene: TRBJ2-7
D gene: NA
CDR3 protein: ASSPGQGGAYEQY

V gene: TRBV10-1
J gene: TRBJ2-3
D gene: NA
CDR3 protein: ASSESGRLPSTDTQY

V gene: TRBV28
J gene: TRBJ1-5
D gene: NA
CDR3 protein: ASTGTGKHQPQH

V gene: TRBV29-1
J gene: TRBJ2-1
D gene: TRBD1
CDR3 protein: SVDQGQTYNEQF

V gene: TRBV19
J gene: TRBJ1-5
D gene: TRBD1
CDR3 protein: ASRRGQDGNQPQH

V gene: TRBV6-2/TRBV6-3
J gene: TRBJ2-6
D gene: NA
CDR3 protein: ASSPHPSGANVLT

V gene: TRBV28
J gene: TRBJ2-2
D gene: NA
CDR3 protein: ASRGPSGELF

V gene: TRBV9
J gene: TRBJ2-7
D gene: TRBD1
CDR3 protein: ASSVEGQGYEQY

V gene: TRBV6-5
J gene: TRBJ2-1
D gene: TRBD1
CDR3 protein: ASRKTGVSTYNEQF

V gene: TRBV19
J gene: TRBJ2-5
D gene: TRBD1
CDR3 protein: ASSSGQAQETQY

V gene: TRBV20-1
J gene: TRBJ2-6
D gene: NA
CDR3 protein: SASPGGANVLT

V gene: TRBV25-1
J gene: TRBJ1-2
D gene: NA
CDR3 protein: ATLPGAGVGYT

V gene: TRBV10-3
J gene: TRBJ2-2
D gene: NA
CDR3 protein: AISESPGTGELF